A single sample is the source of the 24 T cell receptor beta chains below, sequenced in a study of shared clonotypes between healthy human individuals. This table comes from immunoSEQ multiplex PCR, and its TCRdb copy is limited to in-frame clones, with some not included. In the table there are around 940,000 clones, more than 75% of which are singletons. Input material: memory CD4+ T cells sorted from blood. Subset given: CD45RA-negative fraction. The receptors here all came from a man aged 18 to 30 in good health.

The rearrangement uses TRBV27 and TRBJ1-4; the D gene is possibly TRBD1 (6 bases). V lost 5 bases, J lost 1 base, and 11 bases lay in between. Per germline, CDR1 MNHEY and CDR2 SMNVEV (reference sequence). The CDR3 length is 15 residues. The CDR3 sequence: CASSAQGKTNEKLFF. The CDR3 coding sequence is TGTGCCAGCAGTGCTCAGGGGAAAACTAATGAAAAACTGTTTTTT.

This chain connects TRBV7-2 to TRBJ1-6; D perhaps matches TRBD1 (6 bases). The germline V gene has CDR1 SGHTA and CDR2 FQGNSA. V was pared by 6 bases and J by 8 bases, with 14 bases between. This CDR3 has 14 amino acids. The CDR3 region has the DNA TGTGCCAGCAGGCCTGGACAGACTGATTCACCCCTCCACTTT. Amino acids: CASRPGQTDSPLHF.

V gene TRBV29-1 combines with J gene TRBJ2-3; 7 nucleotides match TRBD1. CDR1 SQVTM and CDR2 ANQGSEA come from the germline V gene. V lost 7 bases to trimming and J lost 2 bases; unmatched junction nucleotides: 6. This CDR3 comprises 13 residues. The CDR3 region has the DNA TGCAGCGCACAGGGGTTTCACACAGATACGCAGTATTTT. Translation: CSAQGFHTDTQYF.

This chain uses TRBV28 with TRBJ1-2, with D perhaps matching TRBD1 (6 bases). The V gene's germline CDR1 is MDHEN and CDR2 SYDVKM. Trimming took 7 bases from V and 2 from J, leaving 20 bases between them. The CDR3 consists of 16 residues. The CDR3 spells CASKASNRDGNYGYTF. CDR3 in DNA: TGTGCCAGCAAAGCTTCAAACAGGGATGGAAACTATGGCTACACCTTC.

This clone turned up a few times. The rearrangement links TRBV5-1 to TRBJ2-1; 7 nucleotides match TRBD2. The CDR3 is 14 residues long. V shed 1 base and J 8 bases; nucleotides not matched to a gene: 6. Germline lookup yields CDR1 SGHRS and CDR2 YFSETQ. The CDR3 DNA sequence: TGCGCCAGCAGCTTGATGGGCGGGAGCTATGAGCAGTTCTTC. Its translation is CASSLMGGSYEQFF. The full variable domain, rest sourced from reference TRBV5-1 and TRBJ2-1, is KAGVTQTPRYLIKTRGQQVTLSCSPISGHRSVSWYQQTPGQGLQFLFEYFSETQRNKGNFPGRFSGRQFSNSRSEMNVSTLELGDSALYLCASSLMGGSYEQFFGPGTRLTVL.

The rearrangement links TRBV5-1 to TRBJ1-2; no clear D. Trimming left V 5 bases short and J 3 bases short, with 8 bases between. CDR1 and CDR2 (germline): SGHRS, YFSETQ. This CDR3 has 12 amino acids. This CDR3 is CASRETDYGYTF. The CDR3 region has the DNA TGCGCCAGCAGGGAGACGGACTATGGCTACACCTTC.

On this clone itself: A much larger clone lies one base from this, so it may be a read error. The same CDR3 can be traced to other DNA sequences in this sample. The V gene is TRBV5-6, the J gene TRBJ1-2; no definite D call. V lost 0 bases to trimming and J lost 5 bases, with 5 bases between them. The germline V gene encodes CDR1 SGHDT and CDR2 YYEEEE. This CDR3 spans 12 amino acids. CDR3 sequence reads: CASSLAGYGYTF. The CDR3 bases are TGTGCCAGCAGCTTGGCTGGGTATGGCTACACCTTC.

A note on this clone: Within the sample, other DNA sequences also encode this same CDR3. The rearrangement uses TRBV29-1 and TRBJ2-7; either TRBD1 or TRBD2 may supply D (5 bases each). The CDR3 spans 11 residues. Trimming removed 4 bases from V and 7 bases from J, with 11 bases in between. Germline lookup yields CDR1 SQVTM and CDR2 ANQGSEA. Here the CDR3 DNA reads TGCAGCGTTGCCCCTGGGGGAGAGCAGTACTTC. Its translation is CSVAPGGEQYF.

This chain connects TRBV9 to TRBJ1-4, with TRBD1 identical over 10 bases. The germline V gene has CDR1 SGDLS and CDR2 YYNGEE. The CDR3 length is 17 residues. Unmatched junction bases numbered 6, after V lost 0 bases and J lost 4 bases. The CDR3 DNA follows: TGTGCCAGCAGCGTAGGGACAGGGGGTGGTGGTAATGAAAAACTGTTTTTT. Its translation: CASSVGTGGGGNEKLFF.

With regard to this clone: Distinct nucleotide sequences in the sample also encode this CDR3. The CDR3 DNA sequence: TGTGCCAGCTCACGGGACAGGGGGACTGAAGCTTTCTTT. Encoded protein: CASSRDRGTEAFF. The chain carries TRBV18 and TRBJ1-1; 11 bases fit TRBD1. Losses at the gene ends were 4 bases for V and 5 bases for J; bases not matched to a gene: 0. Germline assignment: CDR1 KGHSH and CDR2 LQKENI. The CDR3 contains 13 residues.

The chain is built from TRBV2 and TRBJ2-7, with D possibly being TRBD1 (5 bases). The V gene's germline CDR1 is SNHLY and CDR2 FYNNEI. CDR3 size: 12 residues. V dropped 6 bases and J dropped 4 bases, with 10 bases sitting between them. The CDR3 protein is CASRQVRYEQYF. The CDR3 DNA is TGTGCCAGCAGACAGGTTCGGTACGAGCAGTACTTC.

The chain carries TRBV7-8 and TRBJ1-5; D is undetermined. There are 13 residues in the CDR3. The V gene lost 4 bases and the J gene lost 5 bases, with 9 bases spanning the gap. Germline V gives CDR1 SGHVS, CDR2 FQNEAQ. The chain's CDR3 is CASSWAQDQPQHF. CDR3 nucleotide sequence: TGTGCCAGCAGCTGGGCGCAGGATCAGCCCCAGCATTTT.

The chain employs TRBV7-2 and TRBJ2-3; TRBD2 agrees at 9 bases. After removal of 3 bases from V and 3 bases from J, the junction contained 13 bases not matched to a gene. There are 18 residues in the CDR3. CDR1 is SGHTA, CDR2 FQGNSA, per germline. The CDR3 DNA reads TGTGCCAGCAGCTTGTCCTTTTCGGCTAGCGGGATGACAGATACGCAGTATTTT. Protein sequence: CASSLSFSASGMTDTQYF.

Concerning this clone itself: Germline is not matched at one junction end, which may reflect a read error. The chain joins TRBV2 to TRBJ1-3, with D uncertain. The length of the CDR3 is 15 residues. Germline CDR1 and CDR2: SNHLY and FYNNEI. CDR3 sequence (DNA): TGTGCCAGCAGAGAAGACGGCAGTACGGGAAACACCATATATTTT. It specifies CASREDGSTGNTIYF.

The chain has TRBV9 and TRBJ2-7; D ambiguous. This CDR3 has 17 residues. CDR1 is SGDLS and CDR2 is YYNGEE in the germline V gene. The V end was cut by 0 bases, the J end by 2 bases, with 18 bases between. CDR3 coding DNA: TGTGCCAGCAGCGTAGCTAAAAGACCGAGGATCCCCTACGAGCAGTACTTC. Translated: CASSVAKRPRIPYEQYF.

The chain recombines TRBV15 with TRBJ2-7; 9 positions match TRBD1. The CDR3 covers 16 residues. Per germline, CDR1 LNHNV and CDR2 YYDKDF (reference sequence). V gave up 1 base and J gave up 3 bases; unmatched junction bases: 7. The CDR3 sequence: CATSRVLGTGYYEQYF. CDR3 sequence (DNA): TGTGCCACCAGCAGAGTCCTCGGGACAGGGTACTACGAGCAGTACTTC.

The chain has TRBV21-1 and TRBJ1-1; TRBD1, the table's D call, lacks a check against the DNA. TRBV21-1 is recorded as a pseudogene. The CDR3 loop spans 19 amino acids. The CDR3 DNA reads TGTGCCAGCAGCATAGGTGACAGGGAGTACCCCATACTTAACACTGAAGCTTTCTTT. Translation: CASSIGDREYPILNTEAFF.

This clone occurred once. Other DNA sequences of this sample code for an identical CDR3. This chain connects TRBV5-1 to TRBJ2-5; 7 nucleotides align to TRBD2. The CDR3 length is 16 residues. Trimming cost V 4 bases and J 2 bases; bases outside gene matches: 11. CDR1 is SGHRS, CDR2 YFSETQ, per germline. The CDR3 nucleotides read TGCGCCAGCAGCCGACTGGCGGGGGAAGGGCAAGAGACCCAGTACTTC. This sequence encodes CASSRLAGEGQETQYF.

This chain uses TRBV29-1 with TRBJ2-1, with D hard to call. V dropped 6 bases and J dropped 1 base, with 4 bases sitting between them. Germline lookup yields CDR1 SQVTM and CDR2 ANQGSEA. The CDR3 is made up of 11 amino acids. The CDR3 spells CSVDSYNEQFF. For the CDR3, the DNA is TGCAGCGTGGATTCCTACAATGAGCAGTTCTTC.

In its sample, this clone was seen a few times. CDR3 sequence reads: CASSPGGPSYNEQFF. In DNA, the CDR3 is TGTGCCAGCAGTCCCGGTGGTCCCTCCTACAATGAGCAGTTCTTC. The chain recombines TRBV2 with TRBJ2-1; D gene unclear. This CDR3 has 15 amino acids. Germline loops: CDR1 SNHLY, CDR2 FYNNEI. Trimming took 5 bases from V and 0 from J, leaving 11 bases between them.

The table lists this clone with a few counts. The genes are TRBV4-2 and TRBJ1-5; 10 positions agree with TRBD1. The CDR3 covers 19 residues. CDR1 is LGHNA and CDR2 is YNFKEQ in the germline V gene. After removal of 0 bases from V and 1 base from J, the junction contained 9 bases not matched to a gene. The CDR3 DNA sequence: TGTGCCAGCAGCCAAGATCAAGGACAGGGGGAAATGAGCAATCAGCCCCAGCATTTT. Protein product: CASSQDQGQGEMSNQPQHF.

The chain links TRBV5-4 to TRBJ1-6, with 7 bases fitting TRBD1. The CDR3 runs 15 residues. Germline trimming cut 4 bases from V and 13 bases from J; bases unmatched to any gene: 14. Germline CDR1 reads SGHNT; CDR2 reads YYREEE (reference sequence). For the CDR3, the DNA is TGTGCCAGCAGCGCGGACAGGCGGTCGGGAAATCCCCTCCACTTT. The encoded protein is CASSADRRSGNPLHF.

CDR3 in DNA: TGTGCCAGCAGTGTCTCGATCGGGGGAACCTATGGCTACACCTTC. This codes for CASSVSIGGTYGYTF. V and J are TRBV6-4 and TRBJ1-2, with D tentatively TRBD1 (5 bases). Germline loops: CDR1 MRHNA, CDR2 SNTAGT. V lost 4 bases, J lost 4 bases, and 16 bases lay in between. There are 15 residues in the CDR3.

The chain has TRBV5-1 and TRBJ2-5; 9 positions match TRBD1. In germline, CDR1 is SGHRS, CDR2 YFSETQ. With 2 bases clipped from V and 4 bases from J, the junction kept 3 bases outside the gene matches. The CDR3 extends over 14 amino acids. The CDR3: CASSFTGGRETQYF. CDR3 coding DNA: TGCGCCAGCAGCTTTACAGGGGGCAGAGAGACCCAGTACTTC.